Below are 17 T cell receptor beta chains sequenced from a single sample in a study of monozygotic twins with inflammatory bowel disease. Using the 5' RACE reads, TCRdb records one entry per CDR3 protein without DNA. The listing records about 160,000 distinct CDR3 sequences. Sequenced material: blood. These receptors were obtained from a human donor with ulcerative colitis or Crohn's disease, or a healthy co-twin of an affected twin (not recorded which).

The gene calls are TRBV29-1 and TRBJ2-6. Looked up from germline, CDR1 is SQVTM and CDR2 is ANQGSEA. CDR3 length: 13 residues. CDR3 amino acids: CSVASTGANVLTF. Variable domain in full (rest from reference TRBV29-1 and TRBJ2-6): SAVISQKPSRDICQRGTSLTIQCQVDSQVTMMFWYRQQPGQSLTLIATANQGSEATYESGFVIDKFPISRPNLTFSTLTVSNMSPEDSSIYLCSVASTGANVLTFGAGSRLTVL.

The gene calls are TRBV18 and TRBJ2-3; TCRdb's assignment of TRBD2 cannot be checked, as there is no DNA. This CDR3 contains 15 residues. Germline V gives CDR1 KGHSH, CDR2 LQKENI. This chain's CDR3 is CASSVGLADTNTQYF.

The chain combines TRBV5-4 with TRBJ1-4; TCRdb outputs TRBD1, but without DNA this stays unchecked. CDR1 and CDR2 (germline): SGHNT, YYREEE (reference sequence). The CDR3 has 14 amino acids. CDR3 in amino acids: CASSEGQGPEKLFF.

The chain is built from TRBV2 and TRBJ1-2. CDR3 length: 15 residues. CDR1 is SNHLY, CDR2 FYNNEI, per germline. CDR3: CASIEIPDSLYGYTF.

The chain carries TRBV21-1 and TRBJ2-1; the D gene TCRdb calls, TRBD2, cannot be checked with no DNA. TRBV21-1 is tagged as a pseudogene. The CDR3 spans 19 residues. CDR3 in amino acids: CASSKIGGLVRLGSNEQFF.

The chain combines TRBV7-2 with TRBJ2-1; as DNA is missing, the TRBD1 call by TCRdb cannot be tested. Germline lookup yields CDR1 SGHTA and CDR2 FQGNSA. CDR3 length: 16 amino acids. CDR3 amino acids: CASSLFGGGSEDEQFF.

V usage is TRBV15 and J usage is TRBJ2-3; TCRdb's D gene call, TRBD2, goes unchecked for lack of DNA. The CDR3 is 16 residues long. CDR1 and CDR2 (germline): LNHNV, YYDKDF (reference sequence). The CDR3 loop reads CATSRDTSASTDTQYF.

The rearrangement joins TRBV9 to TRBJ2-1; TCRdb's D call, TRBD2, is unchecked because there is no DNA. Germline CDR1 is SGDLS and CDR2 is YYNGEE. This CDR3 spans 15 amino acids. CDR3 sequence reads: CASSSRAGGYNEQFF. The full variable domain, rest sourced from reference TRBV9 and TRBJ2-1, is DSGVTQTPKHLITATGQRVTLRCSPRSGDLSVYWYQQSLDQGLQFLIQYYNGEERAKGNILERFSAQQFPDLHSELNLSSLELGDSALYFCASSSRAGGYNEQFFGPGTRLTVL.

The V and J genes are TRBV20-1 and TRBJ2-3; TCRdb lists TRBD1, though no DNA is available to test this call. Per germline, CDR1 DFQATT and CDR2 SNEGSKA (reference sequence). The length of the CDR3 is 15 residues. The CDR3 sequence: CSALLSPDFTDTQYF.

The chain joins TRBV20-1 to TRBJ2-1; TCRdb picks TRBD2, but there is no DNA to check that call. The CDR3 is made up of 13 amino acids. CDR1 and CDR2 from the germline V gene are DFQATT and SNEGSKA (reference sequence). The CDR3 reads CSAPLLARDEQFF.

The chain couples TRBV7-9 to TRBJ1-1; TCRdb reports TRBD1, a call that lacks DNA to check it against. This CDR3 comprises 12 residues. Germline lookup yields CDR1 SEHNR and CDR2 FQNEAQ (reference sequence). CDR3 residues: CASSQGVTEAFF.

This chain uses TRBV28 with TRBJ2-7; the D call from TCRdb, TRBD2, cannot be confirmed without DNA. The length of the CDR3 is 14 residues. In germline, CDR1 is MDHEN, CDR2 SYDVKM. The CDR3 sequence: CASRLGEASYEQYF.

The CDR3 spells CATSREFTADYPLHF. The chain is built from TRBV15 and TRBJ1-6. The CDR3 sequence is 15 residues long. Germline CDR1 LNHNV, CDR2 YYDKDF (reference sequence).

CDR3 region: CASSGISLAWGEAFF. The chain combines TRBV18 with TRBJ1-1. Germline V CDR1 and CDR2: KGHSH, LQKENI. The CDR3 runs to 15 residues.

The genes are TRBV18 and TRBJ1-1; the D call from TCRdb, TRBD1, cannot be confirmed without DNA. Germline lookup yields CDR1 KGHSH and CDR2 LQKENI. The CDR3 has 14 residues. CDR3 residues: CASSSDRVATEAFF.

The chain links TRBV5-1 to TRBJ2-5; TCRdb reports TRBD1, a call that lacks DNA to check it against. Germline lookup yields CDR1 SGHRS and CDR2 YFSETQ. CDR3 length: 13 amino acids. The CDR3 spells CASSKGLGETQYF.

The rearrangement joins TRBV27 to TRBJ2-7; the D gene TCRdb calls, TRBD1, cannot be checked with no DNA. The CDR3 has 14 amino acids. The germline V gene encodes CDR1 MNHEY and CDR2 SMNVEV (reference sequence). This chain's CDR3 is CASSRQGGSYEQYF.